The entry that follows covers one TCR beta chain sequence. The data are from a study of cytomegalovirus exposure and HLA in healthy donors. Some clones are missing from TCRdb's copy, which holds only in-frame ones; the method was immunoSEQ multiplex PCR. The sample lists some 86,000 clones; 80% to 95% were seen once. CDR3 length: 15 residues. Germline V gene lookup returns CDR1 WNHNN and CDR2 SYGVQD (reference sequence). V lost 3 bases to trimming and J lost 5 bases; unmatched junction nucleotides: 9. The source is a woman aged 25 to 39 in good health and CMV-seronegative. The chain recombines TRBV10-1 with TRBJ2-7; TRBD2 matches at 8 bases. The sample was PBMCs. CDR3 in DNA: TGCGCCAGCAGTGACACAGCGGGAGCCCTCAACGAGCAGTACTTC. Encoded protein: CASSDTAGALNEQYF.